These 25 T cell receptor beta chains were sequenced from one sample in a study of identical twins. MiXCR, applied by TCRdb to the 5' RACE reads, yields one record per CDR3 protein. The data hold approximately 600,000 distinct CDR3 sequences, with 9.5% to 10% observed a single time. These sequences were also reported in another study, on yellow fever vaccine responses in identical twins.

The sample was PBMCs. Receptor source: a woman aged 18 to 35 in good health.

The rearrangement uses TRBV6-1 and TRBJ2-2, with D tentatively TRBD1 (7 bases). The CDR3 runs 18 residues. Germline CDR1 MNHNS, CDR2 SASEGT. V lost 6 bases, J lost 2 bases, and 22 bases lay in between. The CDR3 region is CASSGKPQGGLNTGELFF. The CDR3 coding sequence is TGTGCCAGCAGCGGGAAGCCTCAGGGGGGCTTAAACACCGGGGAGCTGTTTTTT.

This clonotype has more than one count but fewer than ten. The V gene is TRBV5-1, the J gene TRBJ2-5, with TRBD1 matching over 10 bases. CDR1 is SGHRS, CDR2 YFSETQ, per germline. The CDR3 has 16 amino acids. V shed 4 bases, J shed 5 bases, and the junction held 11 bases outside the gene matches. CDR3 residues: CASSKTRQGALETQYF. The DNA for the CDR3 is TGCGCCAGCAGCAAGACCCGACAGGGGGCCTTGGAGACCCAGTACTTC.

Only a few counts were recorded for this clonotype. This chain uses TRBV29-1 with TRBJ2-7; D may be TRBD1 (5 bases). The CDR3 runs 11 residues. V lost 3 bases and J 7 bases, leaving 10 bases between the germline ends. Germline V gives CDR1 SQVTM, CDR2 ANQGSEA. CDR3 sequence reads: CSVELRGEQYF. CDR3 bases: TGCAGCGTTGAGCTAAGGGGTGAGCAGTACTTC.

This clonotype was picked up a small number of times. The gene calls are TRBV13 and TRBJ2-6; D not certain. The length of the CDR3 is 17 residues. Per germline, CDR1 PRHDT and CDR2 FYEKMQ (reference sequence). Trimming removed 0 bases from V and 2 bases from J, with 11 bases in between. The CDR3 sequence is CASSLGHRNPGANVLTF. CDR3 nucleotides: TGTGCCAGCAGCTTAGGCCATCGAAACCCTGGGGCCAACGTCCTGACTTTC.

The chain joins TRBV19 to TRBJ2-7; D possibly uses TRBD1 or TRBD2 (5 bases each). Trimming cost V 0 bases and J 1 base, with 7 bases left between them. Germline CDR1 reads LNHDA; CDR2 reads SQIVND (reference sequence). CDR3 size: 14 residues. Here the CDR3 DNA reads TGTGCCAGTAGTATAGAGGGACGATCCTACGAGCAGTACTTC. Amino acid sequence: CASSIEGRSYEQYF.

The CDR3 loop reads CASSRETTDTQYF. CDR3 sequence (DNA): TGTGCCAGCAGTCGGGAAACCACAGATACGCAGTATTTT. The chain carries TRBV6-1 and TRBJ2-3; the D gene is possibly TRBD2 (5 bases). The CDR3 has 13 amino acids. V was cut by 5 bases and J by 2 bases, with 8 bases left in between. Germline CDR1 MNHNS, CDR2 SASEGT.

Only a few counts were recorded for this clonotype. This chain connects TRBV4-2 to TRBJ2-1; perhaps D is TRBD1 or TRBD2 (5 bases each). Trimming removed 0 bases at V and 9 bases at J, with 15 bases between. Germline V gives CDR1 LGHNA, CDR2 YNFKEQ. The CDR3 has 15 amino acids. The CDR3 loop reads CASSQDPGRSSEQFF. The CDR3 DNA sequence: TGTGCCAGCAGCCAAGATCCGGGGCGGAGTAGTGAGCAGTTCTTC.

This clonotype was observed at least ten times. J is TRBJ2-7 and V is TRBV4-3; the D call may be TRBD1 or TRBD2 (5 bases each). The CDR3 covers 15 residues. V shed 0 bases and J shed 2 bases, with 11 bases lying between them. CDR1 is LGHNA and CDR2 is YSLEER in the germline V gene. CDR3: CASSQDRGGPYEQYF. CDR3 in DNA: TGCGCCAGCAGCCAAGATCGGGGCGGACCCTACGAGCAGTACTTC.

This clonotype was picked up many times. The CDR3, as DNA: TGTGCCGCGGCGGGAACCGGGACTAATAAACACGAGCAGTTCTTC. Translation: CAAAGTGTNKHEQFF. The V call is TRBV5-5, the J call TRBJ2-1; 7 positions match TRBD2. Germline V gene lookup returns CDR1 SGHKS and CDR2 YYEKEE (reference sequence). The trim removed 10 bases at V and 10 bases at J, leaving 20 bases unmatched. The CDR3 sequence is 15 residues long.

This clonotype was observed at least ten times. This sequence joins TRBV2 and TRBJ2-2; D is unclear. Trimming took off 4 bases at V and 2 bases at J, with 5 bases between the two ends. Germline CDR1 and CDR2: SNHLY and FYNNEI. CDR3 length: 13 amino acids. As DNA, the CDR3 is TGTGCCAGCAGTGCTGGTAACACCGGGGAGCTGTTTTTT. This gives the protein CASSAGNTGELFF.

This clonotype appeared many times. The rearrangement links TRBV3-1 to TRBJ2-3; D tentatively reads TRBD1 or TRBD2 (5 bases each). The CDR3 extends over 14 amino acids. Trimming removed 5 bases from V and 2 bases from J, with 11 bases in between. Germline CDR1 reads LGHDT; CDR2 reads YNNKEL (reference sequence). The CDR3 protein is CASSSRDLTDTQYF. The CDR3 DNA reads TGTGCCAGCAGCTCTCGGGACCTCACAGATACGCAGTATTTT.

This clonotype has a count of ten or more. The V call is TRBV12-3 or TRBV12-4, the J call TRBJ2-3, with 7 bases lining up with TRBD1. Losses at the gene ends were 4 bases for V and 0 bases for J; bases not matched to a gene: 4. CDR3 length: 15 amino acids. CDR3 amino acids: CASSSGGTSTDTQYF. DNA for the CDR3: TGTGCCAGCAGTTCAGGGGGAACTAGCACAGATACGCAGTATTTT.

This clonotype was counted only a few times. The chain couples TRBV27 to TRBJ2-5; weak D call: TRBD1 (5 bases). The CDR3 length is 11 residues. V was trimmed by 6 bases and J by 3 bases, leaving 5 bases between them. The germline gives CDR1 MNHEY, CDR2 SMNVEV (reference sequence). The CDR3 is CASRQEETQYF. The CDR3 bases are TGTGCCAGCAGACAGGAAGAGACCCAGTACTTC.

This clonotype was seen ten or more times. The J gene is TRBJ2-3, the V gene TRBV5-1; D is unresolved. Trimming pared 6 bases from V and 8 bases from J, leaving 10 bases between. CDR1 and CDR2 from the germline V gene are SGHRS and YFSETQ. The CDR3 length is 11 residues. The CDR3 nucleotides are TGCGCCAGCACAGGTAGTTCTACGCAGTATTTT. As protein: CASTGSSTQYF.

This clonotype has at least ten counts. The genes are TRBV20-1 and TRBJ2-1; the match to TRBD2 covers 10 bases. The CDR3 covers 16 residues. Germline CDR1 and CDR2: DFQATT and SNEGSKA (reference sequence). The ends lost 0 bases at V and 7 bases at J; junction bases unmatched: 9. This chain's CDR3 is CSARDWRTSGLNEQFF. CDR3 sequence (DNA): TGCAGTGCTAGAGATTGGAGGACTAGCGGTTTAAATGAGCAGTTCTTC.

This clonotype showed up many times. The chain links TRBV4-3 to TRBJ2-1, with D tentatively TRBD1 (5 bases). The V gene's germline CDR1 is LGHNA and CDR2 YSLEER. The CDR3 runs to 16 residues. The V and J ends lost 1 base and 0 bases respectively, with 10 bases between them. DNA of the CDR3: TGCGCCAGCAGCCAAGTGACAGCTAGCTCCTACAATGAGCAGTTCTTC. Translated: CASSQVTASSYNEQFF.

As concerns this clonotype: This may be a read error: a much more frequent sequence differs by one nucleotide. This chain links TRBV4-3 with TRBJ2-7, with D tentatively TRBD1 (6 bases). In germline, CDR1 is LGHNA, CDR2 YSLEER. The germline V and J ends were trimmed by 2 bases and 2 bases, with 13 bases remaining between them. This CDR3 is built from 15 residues. CDR3 amino acids: CASSQYSQGTYEQYF. In nucleotides, the CDR3 is TGCGCCAGCAGCCAATATTCACAGGGAACCTACGAGCAGTACTTC.

The chain links TRBV20-1 to TRBJ2-5, with 10 bases lining up with TRBD2. V gave up 0 bases and J gave up 0 bases; unmatched junction bases: 1. Germline assignment: CDR1 DFQATT and CDR2 SNEGSKA (reference sequence). CDR3 length: 15 residues. As DNA, the CDR3 is TGCAGTGCTAGAGATAGCGGGGGGTACCAAGAGACCCAGTACTTC. Its protein is CSARDSGGYQETQYF.

This sequence joins TRBV30 and TRBJ2-7; the match to TRBD1 covers 8 bases. The CDR3 loop spans 13 amino acids. With 3 bases clipped from V and 2 bases from J, the junction kept 3 bases outside the gene matches. The germline gives CDR1 GTSNPN, CDR2 SVGIG (reference sequence). The CDR3 is CAWSPGGPYEQYF. In DNA form, the CDR3 reads TGTGCCTGGAGCCCAGGGGGCCCCTACGAGCAGTACTTC.

The chain has TRBV7-8 and TRBJ1-1; D remains ambiguous. CDR3 length: 13 amino acids. Trimming left V 5 bases short and J 3 bases short, with 10 bases between. CDR1 is SGHVS and CDR2 is FQNEAQ in the germline V gene. The CDR3 spells CASSREQHTEAFF. The CDR3, as DNA: TGTGCCAGCAGCCGAGAACAGCACACTGAAGCTTTCTTT.

The CDR3 sequence: CSVGTKEAFF. In nucleotides, the CDR3 is TGCAGCGTTGGGACGAAAGAAGCTTTCTTT. The chain couples TRBV29-1 to TRBJ1-1; D gene ambiguous. Germline V CDR1 and CDR2: SQVTM, ANQGSEA. Trimming cost V 4 bases and J 8 bases, with 8 bases left between them. CDR3 length: 10 amino acids.

The rearrangement joins TRBV2 to TRBJ1-4, with no clear D. Germline CDR1 reads SNHLY; CDR2 reads FYNNEI. Trimming removed 9 bases from V and 4 bases from J, with 15 bases in between. This CDR3 contains 14 residues. The CDR3, as DNA: TGTGCCAGTACGTTCAGGACTCTTAATGAAAAACTGTTTTTT. Translating gives CASTFRTLNEKLFF. Together with reference TRBV2 and TRBJ1-4, the CDR3 gives the full variable domain: EPEVTQTPSHQVTQMGQEVILRCVPISNHLYFYWYRQILGQKVEFLVSFYNNEISEKSEIFDDQFSVERPDGSNFTLKIRSTKLEDSAMYFCASTFRTLNEKLFFGSGTQLSVL.

There are a few counts of this clonotype. V and J are TRBV6-2 or TRBV6-3 and TRBJ2-7, with TRBD2 matching over 9 bases. Germline CDR1 and CDR2: MNHEY and SVGEGT. The V gene end was trimmed by 4 bases and the J gene end by 3 bases; junction bases not matched to a gene: 10. CDR3 length: 16 amino acids. The CDR3 DNA follows: TGTGCCAGCAGTTTTAACCCGGGACTAGCAGTCTACGAGCAGTACTTC. Amino acids: CASSFNPGLAVYEQYF.

This clonotype was seen at least ten times. The J gene is TRBJ2-5, the V gene TRBV29-1, with D possibly matching TRBD2 (6 bases). Per the germline V gene, CDR1 is SQVTM and CDR2 is ANQGSEA. The CDR3 contains 13 residues. Trimming pared 6 bases from V and 3 bases from J, leaving 14 bases between. CDR3 in amino acids: CSVLSPGEETQYF. The CDR3 coding sequence is TGCAGCGTGTTGTCCCCGGGGGAAGAGACCCAGTACTTC.

This clonotype was seen at least ten times. The chain joins TRBV12-3 or TRBV12-4 to TRBJ2-3; D gene uncertain. The length of the CDR3 is 15 residues. The V end was cut by 3 bases, the J end by 0 bases, with 10 bases between. The CDR3 loop reads CASSFMDRSTDTQYF. The CDR3 bases are TGTGCCAGCAGTTTCATGGACCGAAGCACAGATACGCAGTATTTT.